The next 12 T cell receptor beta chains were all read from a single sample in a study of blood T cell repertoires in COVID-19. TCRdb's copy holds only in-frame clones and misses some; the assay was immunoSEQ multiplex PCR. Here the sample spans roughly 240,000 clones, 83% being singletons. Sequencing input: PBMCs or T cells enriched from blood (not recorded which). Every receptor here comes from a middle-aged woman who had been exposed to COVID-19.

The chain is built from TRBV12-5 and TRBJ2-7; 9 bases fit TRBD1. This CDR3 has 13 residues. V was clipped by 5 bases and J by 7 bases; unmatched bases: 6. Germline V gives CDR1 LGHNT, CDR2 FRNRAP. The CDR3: CASGKDRGLEQYF. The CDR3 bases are TGTGCTAGTGGTAAGGACAGGGGTCTGGAGCAGTACTTC.

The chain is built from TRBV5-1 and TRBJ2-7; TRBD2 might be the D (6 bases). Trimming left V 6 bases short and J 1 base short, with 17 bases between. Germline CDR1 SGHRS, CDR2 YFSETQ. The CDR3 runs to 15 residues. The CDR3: CASTGGGEKSYEQYF. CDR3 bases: TGCGCCAGCACCGGGGGAGGTGAGAAATCCTACGAGCAGTACTTC.

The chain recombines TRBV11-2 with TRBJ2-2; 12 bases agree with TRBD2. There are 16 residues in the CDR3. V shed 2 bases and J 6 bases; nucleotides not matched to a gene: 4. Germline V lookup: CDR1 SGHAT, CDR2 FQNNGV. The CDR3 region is CASSLPSGGAAGELFF. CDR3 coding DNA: TGTGCCAGCAGCTTACCTAGCGGGGGGGCGGCCGGGGAGCTGTTTTTT.

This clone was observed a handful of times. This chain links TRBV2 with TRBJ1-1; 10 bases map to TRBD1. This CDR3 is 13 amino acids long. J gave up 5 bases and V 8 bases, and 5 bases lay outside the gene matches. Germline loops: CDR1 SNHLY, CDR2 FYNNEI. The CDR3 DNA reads TGTGCCAGCCGGGACAGGGGACTTACTGAAGCTTTCTTT. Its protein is CASRDRGLTEAFF.

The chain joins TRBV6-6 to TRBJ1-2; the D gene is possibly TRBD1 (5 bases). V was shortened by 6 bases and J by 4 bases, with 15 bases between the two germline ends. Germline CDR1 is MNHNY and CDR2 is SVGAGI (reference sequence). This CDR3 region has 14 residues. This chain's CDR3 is CASSQQESLYGYTF. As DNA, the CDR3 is TGTGCCAGCAGCCAACAGGAGTCCCTCTATGGCTACACCTTC.

CDR3 in amino acids: CASSFRADSVGGGGNQPQHF. The CDR3 coding sequence is TGCGCCAGCAGCTTTCGCGCAGATAGTGTAGGGGGCGGCGGCAATCAGCCCCAGCATTTT. This chain connects TRBV5-1 to TRBJ1-5; 7 bases align to TRBD1. The V and J ends lost 2 bases and 2 bases, in that order; junction bases with no gene match: 19. This CDR3 spans 20 amino acids. Germline values: CDR1 SGHRS, CDR2 YFSETQ.

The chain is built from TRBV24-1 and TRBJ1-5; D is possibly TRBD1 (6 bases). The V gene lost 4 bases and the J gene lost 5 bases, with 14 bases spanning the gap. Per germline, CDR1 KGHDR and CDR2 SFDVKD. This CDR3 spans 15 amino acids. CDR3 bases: TGTGCCACCAGTGACCGTCGGACAGACCATCAGCCCCAGCATTTT. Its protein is CATSDRRTDHQPQHF.

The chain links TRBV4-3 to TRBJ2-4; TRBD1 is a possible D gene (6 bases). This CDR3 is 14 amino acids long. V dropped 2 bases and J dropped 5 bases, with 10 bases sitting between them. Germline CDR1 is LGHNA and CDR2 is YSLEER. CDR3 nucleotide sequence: TGCGCCAGCAGCCAAAAGGGGGACCAAAACATTCAGTACTTC. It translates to CASSQKGDQNIQYF.

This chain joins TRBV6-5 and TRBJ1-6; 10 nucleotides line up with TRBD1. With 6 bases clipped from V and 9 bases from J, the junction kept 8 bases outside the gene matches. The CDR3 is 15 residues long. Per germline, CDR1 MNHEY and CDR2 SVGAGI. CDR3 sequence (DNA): TGTGCCAGCAGACCTAAGACAGGGGGCTCTTCACCCCTCCACTTT. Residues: CASRPKTGGSSPLHF.

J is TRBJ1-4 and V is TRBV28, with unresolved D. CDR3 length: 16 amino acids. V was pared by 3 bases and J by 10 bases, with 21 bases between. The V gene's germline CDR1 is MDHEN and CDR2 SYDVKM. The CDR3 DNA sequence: TGTGCCAGCAGTTTCTCCCTACTTGCTCGGGGTGGAAAACTGTTTTTT. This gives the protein CASSFSLLARGGKLFF.

The CDR3 region has the DNA TGTGCCAGCAGAGGACAGGGGGCTAGTGAAAAACTGTTTTTT. As protein: CASRGQGASEKLFF. V is TRBV7-9 and J is TRBJ1-4, with 11 bases identical to TRBD1. CDR1 and CDR2 (germline): SEHNR, FQNEAQ (reference sequence). The CDR3 loop spans 14 amino acids. V dropped 6 bases and J dropped 7; count of bases not matched to a gene: 4.

The CDR3 nucleotides are TGTGCCAGCAGTTACTCGAGAGGATGGACCGGGGAGCTGTTTTTT. It translates to CASSYSRGWTGELFF. The chain combines TRBV6-5 with TRBJ2-2; D not resolved. CDR1 is MNHEY and CDR2 is SVGAGI in the germline V gene. The CDR3 loop spans 15 amino acids. Trimming left V 0 bases short and J 5 bases short, with 10 bases between.